Here is one TCR beta chain with its context. Its specificity is unknown. These data originate in a study of T cell repertoires in cytomegalovirus infection. Study results and limitations: Of the TCR beta families, the public ones yielded a cumulative frequency that identified carriers of CMV plus the relevant HLA. Dominant in the ex vivo response were TCR beta clonotypes restricted by HLA-C and specific for CMV.

From the reads, TCRdb called clonotypes with MiXCR, one entry per CDR3 protein. The table shows approximately 290,000 distinct CDR3 sequences, with roughly 23% occurring only once. The source of this sequence is a human donor in good health (CMV status not recorded). Some clones in this sample may be carry-over from other donors' samples. The sequencing sample was made of PBMCs.

As DNA, the CDR3 is TGCGCCAGCAGCCAAGAGGCAGGAGGTTACTACAATGAGCAGTTCTTC. It specifies CASSQEAGGYYNEQFF. The rearrangement joins TRBV4-3 to TRBJ2-1, with TRBD2 as a possible D gene (5 bases). CDR1 is LGHNA and CDR2 is YSLEER in the germline V gene. The CDR3 spans 16 residues. V lost 0 bases, J lost 3 bases, and 12 bases lay in between.